This TCR beta chain was profiled in a study of blood T cell repertoires in COVID-19. Germline V gene lookup returns CDR1 SNHLY and CDR2 FYNNEI. Trimming took off 5 bases at V and 2 bases at J, with 12 bases between the two ends. The CDR3 has 14 amino acids. The table came from immunoSEQ multiplex PCR; TCRdb's copy has only in-frame clones and leaves some out. Here the sample spans over 70,000 clones, about 90% being singletons. The gene calls are TRBV2 and TRBJ1-1, with D maybe TRBD1 (6 bases). Sequenced input: peripheral blood. The TCR was taken from an elderly woman with active or convalescent COVID-19. CDR3 region: CASSIAGTNTEAFF. The CDR3 region has the DNA TGTGCCAGCAGTATAGCCGGGACAAACACTGAAGCTTTCTTT. Variable domain in full (rest from reference TRBV2 and TRBJ1-1): EPEVTQTPSHQVTQMGQEVILRCVPISNHLYFYWYRQILGQKVEFLVSFYNNEISEKSEIFDDQFSVERPDGSNFTLKIRSTKLEDSAMYFCASSIAGTNTEAFFGQGTRLTVV.